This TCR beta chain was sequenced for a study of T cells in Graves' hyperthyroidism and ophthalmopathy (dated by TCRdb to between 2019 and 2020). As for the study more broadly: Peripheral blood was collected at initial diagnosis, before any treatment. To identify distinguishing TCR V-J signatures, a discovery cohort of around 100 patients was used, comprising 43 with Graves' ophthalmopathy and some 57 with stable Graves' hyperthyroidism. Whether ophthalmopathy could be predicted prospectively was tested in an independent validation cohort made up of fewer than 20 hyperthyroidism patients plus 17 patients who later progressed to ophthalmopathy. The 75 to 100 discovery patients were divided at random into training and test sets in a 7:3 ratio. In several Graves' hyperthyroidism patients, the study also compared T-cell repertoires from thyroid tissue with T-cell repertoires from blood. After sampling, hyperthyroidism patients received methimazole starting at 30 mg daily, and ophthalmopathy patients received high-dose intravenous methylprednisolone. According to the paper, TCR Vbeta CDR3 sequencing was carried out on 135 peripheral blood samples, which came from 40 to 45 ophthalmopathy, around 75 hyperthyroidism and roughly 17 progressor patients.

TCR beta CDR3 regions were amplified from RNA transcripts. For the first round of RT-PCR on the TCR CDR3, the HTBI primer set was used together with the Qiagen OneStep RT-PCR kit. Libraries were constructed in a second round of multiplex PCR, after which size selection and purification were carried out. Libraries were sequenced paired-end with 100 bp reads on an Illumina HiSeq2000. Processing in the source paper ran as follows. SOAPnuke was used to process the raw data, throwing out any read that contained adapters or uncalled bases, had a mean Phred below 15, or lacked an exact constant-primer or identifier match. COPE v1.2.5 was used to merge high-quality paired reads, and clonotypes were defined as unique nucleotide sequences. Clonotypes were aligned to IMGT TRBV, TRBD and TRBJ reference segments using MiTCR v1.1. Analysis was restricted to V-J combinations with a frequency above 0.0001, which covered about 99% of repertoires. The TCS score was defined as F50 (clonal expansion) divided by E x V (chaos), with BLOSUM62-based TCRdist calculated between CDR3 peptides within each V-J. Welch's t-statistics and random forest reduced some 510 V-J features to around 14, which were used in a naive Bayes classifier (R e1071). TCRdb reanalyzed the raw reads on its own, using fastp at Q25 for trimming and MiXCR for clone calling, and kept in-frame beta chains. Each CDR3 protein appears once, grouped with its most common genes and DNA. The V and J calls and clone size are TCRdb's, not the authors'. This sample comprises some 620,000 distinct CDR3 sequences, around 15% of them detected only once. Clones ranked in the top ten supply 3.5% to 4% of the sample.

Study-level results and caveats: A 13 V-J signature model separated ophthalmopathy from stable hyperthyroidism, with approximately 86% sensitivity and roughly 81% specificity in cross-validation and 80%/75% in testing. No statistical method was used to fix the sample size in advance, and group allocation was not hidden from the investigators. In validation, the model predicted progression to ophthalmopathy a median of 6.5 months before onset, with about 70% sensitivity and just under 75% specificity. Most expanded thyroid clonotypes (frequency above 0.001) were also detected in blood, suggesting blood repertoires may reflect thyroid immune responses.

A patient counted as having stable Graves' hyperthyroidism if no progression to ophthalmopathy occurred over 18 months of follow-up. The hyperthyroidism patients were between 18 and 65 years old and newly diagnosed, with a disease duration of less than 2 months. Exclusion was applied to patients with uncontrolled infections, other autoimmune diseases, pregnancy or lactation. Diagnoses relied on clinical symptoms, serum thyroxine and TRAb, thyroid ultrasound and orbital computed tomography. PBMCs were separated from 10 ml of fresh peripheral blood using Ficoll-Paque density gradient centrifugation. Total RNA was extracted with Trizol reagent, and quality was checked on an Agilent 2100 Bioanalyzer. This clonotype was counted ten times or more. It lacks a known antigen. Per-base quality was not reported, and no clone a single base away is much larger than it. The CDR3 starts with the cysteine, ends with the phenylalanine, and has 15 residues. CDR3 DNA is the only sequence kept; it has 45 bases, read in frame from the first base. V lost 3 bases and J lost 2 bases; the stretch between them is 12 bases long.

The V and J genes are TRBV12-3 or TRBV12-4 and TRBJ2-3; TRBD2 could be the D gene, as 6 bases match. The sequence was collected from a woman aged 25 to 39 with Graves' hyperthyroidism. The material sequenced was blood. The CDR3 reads CASSFSTSHTDTQYF. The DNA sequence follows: TGTGCCAGCAGTTTTAGTACTAGCCACACAGATACGCAGTATTTT.